Listed below are T cell receptor beta chains from one sample, sequenced in a study of blood T cell repertoires in COVID-19. Measured with immunoSEQ multiplex PCR; TCRdb has only the in-frame clones, and not every one. The sample consists of about 120,000 clones, roughly four fifths of them appearing once. Sequencing was carried out using peripheral blood. These receptors were obtained from a woman aged 60-70 years with acute or convalescent COVID-19. CDR3s include the opening cysteine and the closing phenylalanine or tryptophan.

j_call v_call cdr3_aa
TRBJ2-7 TRBV18 CASSPTTGGSEQYF
TRBJ1-1 TRBV28 CASPATGMNTEAFF
TRBJ1-2 TRBV5-1 CASSLESQTISYGYTF
TRBJ1-4 TRBV7-9 CASSFEGGNEKLFF
TRBJ1-2 TRBV2 CASSADGGNYGYTF
TRBJ2-5 TRBV4-2 CASSQDMASGVQETQYF
TRBJ1-5 TRBV5-5 CASSLEGLSYQPQHF
TRBJ1-4 TRBV7-9 CASSRGQGAGNEKLFF
TRBJ2-5 TRBV19 CASSPNRGLRETQYF
TRBJ2-7 TRBV21-1 CASSNPDRGRTYEQYF
TRBJ2-5 TRBV9 CASSVDWGGTQYF
TRBJ1-1 TRBV5-1 CASAQGGETEAFF
TRBJ1-5 TRBV4-1 CASSQGGGRLLNQPQHF
TRBJ2-5 TRBV18 CASSPRTGEETQYF
TRBJ2-1 TRBV19 CASSSRKQGIYNEQFF
TRBJ1-2 TRBV5-1 CASTLNPSGGGYTF
TRBJ2-2 TRBV7-3 CASSLTRDGRELFF
TRBJ2-5 TRBV19 CASSIGTAGRETQYF